This T cell receptor (beta chain) emerged from a study of OX40 agonist ivuxolimab in advanced cancers. Study details: Patients were dosed intravenously with ivuxolimab at 0.01 to 10 mg/kg every 2 weeks. Past anti-PD-1, anti-PD-L1 or anti-CTLA-4 therapy was accepted, and roughly 38% had received some. In three patients, partial responses were observed, one with hepatocellular carcinoma and two with cutaneous melanoma. General study findings and limits: Expanded clones were, on average, more numerous in CD8+ T cells than in CD4+.

The CDR3 runs 15 residues. Trimming took 6 bases from V and 3 from J; bases not matched to a gene: 8. CDR1 is MDHEN, CDR2 SYDVKM, per germline. TCRdb keeps only in-frame clones here, not all; method: immunoSEQ multiplex PCR. The table records more than 20,000 clones, roughly 77% of them present only once. Notes on this clone: Its antigen is unknown.

The chain joins TRBV28 to TRBJ2-7; 10 bases are shared with TRBD2. The origin of this receptor is an adult with an advanced solid tumor such as melanoma, head and neck, liver or kidney cancer. Source: CD4+ or CD8+ T cells sorted from blood, taken in a trial of the OX40 agonist ivuxolimab. In DNA form, the CDR3 reads TGTGCCAGCAGCCAACTCAGGACTAGCGGCTACGAGCAGTACTTC. This codes for CASSQLRTSGYEQYF.